This is a list of T cell receptor beta chains from one sample in a study of CXCR3-negative and CXCR3-positive naive CD8 T cells. TCRdb processed the 5' RACE reads again and assigns one entry to each CDR3 protein, with no DNA. Seen in this sample are some 110,000 distinct CDR3 sequences; the ten most common clones hold 0.38%. The material sequenced was naive CXCR3+ CD8+ T cells from blood. All receptors derive from a human donor in good health. Some clones in this sample may be carry-over from other donors' samples. Both conserved end residues are part of each CDR3. Fields, in order: V gene, J gene, CDR3 protein.

TRBV29-1,TRBJ2-3,CSVAGTDTQYF
TRBV12-3/TRBV12-4,TRBJ1-2,CASSFSNYGYTF
TRBV5-1,TRBJ2-5,CASSLYSQETQYF
TRBV20-1,TRBJ1-2,CSARTGGGGYGYTF
TRBV4-1,TRBJ2-2,CASSQQGAGTGELFF
TRBV5-1,TRBJ1-1,CASSPRVGNTEAFF
TRBV11-2,TRBJ2-2,CASSPPPVQKHTGELFF
TRBV4-2,TRBJ2-1,CASSQVLGGNEQFF
TRBV2,TRBJ2-7,CASSERGSYEQYF
TRBV29-1,TRBJ2-3,CSVEGQGGVTDTQYF
TRBV20-1,TRBJ2-1,CSVRIAGGYNEQFF
TRBV19,TRBJ2-1,CASRAGTRGNNEQFF
TRBV7-2,TRBJ2-3,CASSSGPGMYF
TRBV6-2/TRBV6-3,TRBJ1-1,CASSAMEVGTEAFF
TRBV2,TRBJ1-2,CARRTVHGYTF
TRBV11-2,TRBJ2-1,CASSYQGNEQFF
TRBV12-3/TRBV12-4,TRBJ2-5,CASSFDGQGAGETQYF
TRBV6-5,TRBJ1-3,CASSYGNTIYF
TRBV10-3,TRBJ2-3,CASRGLLTYTDTQYF
TRBV5-6,TRBJ2-7,CASSFSGNEQYF
TRBV11-1,TRBJ2-7,CASSPGRDYEQYF
TRBV23-1,TRBJ1-1,CASSHGTGGNERNTEAFF
TRBV29-1,TRBJ2-7,CSVARAGASLDEPYF
TRBV7-9,TRBJ2-7,CASSLATGGRAYEQYF
TRBV7-9,TRBJ2-7,CASSAPEGGPLGLSYEQYF
TRBV29-1,TRBJ1-2,CSVPTGGDGYGYTF
TRBV30,TRBJ2-7,CAWRELSYEQYF
TRBV7-2,TRBJ1-2,CASSLRTGGRDGYTF
TRBV7-9,TRBJ2-5,CASTNGRVMEETQYF
TRBV4-3,TRBJ1-1,CASSQDRYLNTEAFF
TRBV10-3,TRBJ1-1,CAISESTGMNTEAFF
TRBV29-1,TRBJ1-1,CSVDHTGGPEAFF
TRBV3-1,TRBJ2-3,CASSPLPARNRPTDTQYF
TRBV15,TRBJ2-1,CATSRDLGTSSEQFF
TRBV15,TRBJ1-4,CATSSPTGQNEKLFF
TRBV2,TRBJ2-3,CASKVTGSSTDTQYF
TRBV25-1,TRBJ2-5,CASLYQETQYF
TRBV20-1,TRBJ2-7,CSARDQDRSYEQYF
TRBV5-1,TRBJ1-2,CASSLEIGDHWGYTF
TRBV12-3/TRBV12-4,TRBJ2-1,CASSPGLGGEQFF
TRBV23-1,TRBJ2-1,CASSLIRDRRLNEQFF
TRBV7-9,TRBJ2-3,CASSPSADPRTDTQYF
TRBV27,TRBJ2-7,CASSLQPLSYEQYF
TRBV5-1,TRBJ1-2,CASSLVPGGQGYTF
TRBV14,TRBJ2-7,CASSHTDSYEQYF
TRBV6-5,TRBJ1-1,CASSTGTGVSEAFF
TRBV6-5,TRBJ2-7,CASSFNIEPYEQYF
TRBV28,TRBJ2-4,CASSRLQGAGDIQYF
TRBV5-1,TRBJ2-7,CASRFSGDYEQYF
TRBV29-1,TRBJ1-2,CSGGGQSYGYTF
TRBV7-9,TRBJ2-7,CASSLGHGTESYEQYF
TRBV28,TRBJ1-1,CASSYLGQGGTLNTEAFF
TRBV4-3,TRBJ1-2,CASSPAREANYGYTF
TRBV7-3,TRBJ2-5,CASSLAGAAETQYF